These T cell receptor beta chains were read from a single sample in a study of blood T cell repertoires in COVID-19. Sequencing used immunoSEQ multiplex PCR; TCRdb keeps in-frame clones, though not all of them. The sample has around 250,000 clones, more than 65% seen once. Sequencing was performed on peripheral blood. Every receptor here comes from a woman between 18 and 29 years old with acute or convalescent COVID-19. Each CDR3 is given with its conserved first and last residue. D genes are given only for firm matches. Clone size, where shown, is once, few, many, or a class for clones that have expanded.

abundance: NA; v_gene: TRBV10-2; j_gene: TRBJ2-3; d_gene: TRBD2; CDR3nt: TGCGCCAGCAGTGAGGCTAGCGGGAGGATAGATACGCAGTATTTT; CDR3aa: CASSEASGRIDTQYF
abundance: few; v_gene: TRBV14; j_gene: TRBJ1-3; d_gene: TRBD1; CDR3nt: TGTGCCAGCAGCCAACCGGGACAGGGAAACACCATATATTTT; CDR3aa: CASSQPGQGNTIYF
abundance: NA; v_gene: TRBV2; j_gene: TRBJ2-7; d_gene: NA; CDR3nt: TGTGCCAGCAGTGAAATACGCAGGGGCGAGCAGTACTTC; CDR3aa: CASSEIRRGEQYF
abundance: NA; v_gene: TRBV24-1; j_gene: TRBJ2-7; d_gene: NA; CDR3nt: TGTGCCACCAGTGGCACAGGGATAAGCTGGACCTACGAGCAGTACTTC; CDR3aa: CATSGTGISWTYEQYF
abundance: few; v_gene: TRBV7-8; j_gene: TRBJ1-1; d_gene: NA; CDR3nt: TGTGCCAGCAGCAAAAACATGAACACTGAAGCTTTCTTT; CDR3aa: CASSKNMNTEAFF
abundance: NA; v_gene: TRBV2; j_gene: TRBJ1-5; d_gene: NA; CDR3nt: TGTGCCAGCAGTGAACGGCGGGGGAATCAGCCCCAGCATTTT; CDR3aa: CASSERRGNQPQHF
abundance: NA; v_gene: TRBV2; j_gene: TRBJ1-1; d_gene: NA; CDR3nt: TGTGCCAGCAGTCCCGAGGCGGGGTCTGAAGCTTTCTTT; CDR3aa: CASSPEAGSEAFF
abundance: NA; v_gene: TRBV5-1; j_gene: TRBJ2-1; d_gene: TRBD2; CDR3nt: TGCGCCAGCAGCTTGACTAGCGGGGCTAGATATGAGCAGTTCTTC; CDR3aa: CASSLTSGARYEQFF
abundance: NA; v_gene: TRBV27; j_gene: TRBJ2-1; d_gene: TRBD1; CDR3nt: TGTGCCAGCAGTGCAAAGACAGGGGGGGTGTCCTACAATGAGCAGTTCTTC; CDR3aa: CASSAKTGGVSYNEQFF
abundance: NA; v_gene: TRBV21-1; j_gene: TRBJ2-1; d_gene: NA; CDR3nt: TGTGCCAGCAGCAAAGGAAGCGGGAGCGGTGAGCAGTTCTTC; CDR3aa: CASSKGSGSGEQFF
abundance: few; v_gene: TRBV24-1; j_gene: TRBJ1-2; d_gene: NA; CDR3nt: TGTGCCAGCTTTGCAGGCCTAAACTATGGCTACACCTTC; CDR3aa: CASFAGLNYGYTF
abundance: NA; v_gene: TRBV29-1; j_gene: TRBJ1-5; d_gene: NA; CDR3nt: TGCAGCGTTCAGAGTCCGCAGGGCCATCAGCCCCAGCATTTT; CDR3aa: CSVQSPQGHQPQHF